These 6 T cell receptor beta chains came from one sample sequenced in a study of CD8 T cells in ankylosing spondylitis. TCRdb reprocessed the 5' RACE reads with MiXCR, giving one entry per CDR3 protein. The table records 250,000 to 400,000 distinct CDR3 sequences, around a tenth of them present only once. Sequencing was done on a sample of blood, either unsorted or a sorted T cell fraction (not recorded which). The receptors shown here come from a female donor with ankylosing spondylitis or in good health (not recorded which).

The chain couples TRBV29-1 to TRBJ2-5, with D hard to call. The CDR3 has 13 residues. Germline CDR1 and CDR2: SQVTM and ANQGSEA. The V end was cut by 4 bases, the J end by 5 bases, with 14 bases between. This chain's CDR3 is CSVVPGGVETQYF. In DNA form, the CDR3 reads TGCAGCGTTGTTCCCGGTGGAGTGGAGACCCAGTACTTC.

This chain links TRBV9 with TRBJ2-3; 9 bases match TRBD1. The germline CDR1 and CDR2 sequences are SGDLS and YYNGEE. This CDR3 comprises 16 residues. J gave up 7 bases and V 4 bases, and 13 bases lay outside the gene matches. This chain's CDR3 is CASSRRTGVGSYTQYF. For the CDR3, the DNA is TGTGCCAGCAGCAGACGGACAGGGGTGGGTTCCTATACGCAGTATTTT.

This clonotype was counted at least ten times. This chain connects TRBV29-1 to TRBJ2-6; possible D gene TRBD2, 7 bases. The V gene lost 7 bases and the J gene lost 3 bases, with 13 bases spanning the gap. This CDR3 comprises 14 residues. Looked up from germline, CDR1 is SQVTM and CDR2 is ANQGSEA. In DNA form, the CDR3 reads TGCAGCGCCAGGGGACTACTTGGGGCCAACGTCCTGACTTTC. It specifies CSARGLLGANVLTF.

This clonotype occurred a few times. The gene calls are TRBV5-1 and TRBJ1-3; a weak D match, TRBD1 (5 bases). Deletions cut 6 bases from V and 0 bases from J, with 13 bases between. The CDR3 contains 15 residues. The germline gives CDR1 SGHRS, CDR2 YFSETQ. The CDR3 sequence is CASMKGADSGNTIYF. The CDR3 nucleotides read TGCGCCAGCATGAAAGGGGCCGACTCTGGAAACACCATATATTTT.

This clonotype came up many times. For the CDR3, the DNA is TGTGCCAGCAGCCCGGGGGGGGCCCATTCTGGAAACACCATATATTTT. Translation: CASSPGGAHSGNTIYF. The chain recombines TRBV7-9 with TRBJ1-3; possibly TRBD1 for D (6 bases). Germline CDR1 SEHNR, CDR2 FQNEAQ (reference sequence). The CDR3 loop spans 16 amino acids. V lost 5 bases and J lost 1, with 15 bases in between. Full variable domain (missing parts from reference TRBV7-9 and TRBJ1-3): DTGVSQNPRHKITKRGQNVTFRCDPISEHNRLYWYRQTLGQGPEFLTYFQNEAQLEKSRLLSDRFSAERPKGSFSTLEIQRTEQGDSAMYLCASSPGGAHSGNTIYFGEGSWLTVV.

The chain links TRBV28 to TRBJ2-1; TRBD2 might be the D (5 bases). Trimming took 6 bases from V and 4 from J, leaving 19 bases between them. The germline CDR1 and CDR2 sequences are MDHEN and SYDVKM. The CDR3 consists of 16 residues. In nucleotides, the CDR3 is TGTGCCAGCAGATCCCGTATGGGCGGGCTGTACAATGAGCAGTTCTTC. Amino acid sequence: CASRSRMGGLYNEQFF. Full variable domain (missing parts from reference TRBV28 and TRBJ2-1): DVKVTQSSRYLVKRTGEKVFLECVQDMDHENMFWYRQDPGLGLRLIYFSYDVKMKEKGDIPEGYSVSREKKERFSLILESASTNQTSMYLCASRSRMGGLYNEQFFGPGTRLTVL.